This T cell receptor (beta chain) was sequenced for a study of response to subunit inactivated influenza vaccine. The study's findings and limits: The authors put forward the suggestion that each seasonal influenza vaccination may bring in only a limited number of new T cells.

Trimming shortened V by 4 bases and J by 4 bases, and 8 bases separated the two germline ends. The germline CDR1 and CDR2 sequences are SQVTM and ANQGSEA. The CDR3 spans 12 residues. Each CDR3 protein gets one entry after TCRdb re-called the RT-PCR reads with MiXCR. The sample has 800,000 to 1,000,000 distinct CDR3 sequences; around 21% are singletons. This clonotype appeared many times. What it recognizes is unknown. This chain uses TRBV29-1 with TRBJ2-1, with D perhaps TRBD2 (6 bases). The source is a man aged 50-59 years who received an inactivated influenza vaccine. Sequenced here: PBMCs from blood, sampled roughly 5 days after vaccination. DNA of the CDR3: TGCAGCGTTGGTCGGGGGTACAATGAGCAGTTCTTC. Translation gives CSVGRGYNEQFF.